One and the same sample provided the 8 T cell receptor beta chains below, sequenced in a study of lymphopenia after photon versus proton radiotherapy. Assay: immunoSEQ multiplex PCR; the TCRdb copy retains only in-frame clones and omits some. The table lists tens of thousands of clones, roughly 93% of them singletons. The input for sequencing was peripheral blood, taken from a patient treated with photon-based radiotherapy. These receptors were taken from a woman in her 70s with pancreatic cancer.

As for this clone: Other DNA sequences in this specimen translate into the identical CDR3. The chain joins TRBV7-8 to TRBJ2-2; tentatively, D is TRBD2 (5 bases). CDR1 and CDR2 from the germline V gene are SGHVS and FQNEAQ. The CDR3 is made up of 16 amino acids. Trimming pared 2 bases from V and 7 bases from J, leaving 17 bases between. The CDR3: CASSLFQRGAYGELFF. The CDR3 region has the DNA TGTGCCAGCAGCTTATTTCAACGGGGAGCGTACGGGGAGCTGTTTTTT.

V usage is TRBV7-2 and J usage is TRBJ1-2; D gene ambiguous. The germline V and J ends were trimmed by 1 base and 0 bases, with 9 bases remaining between them. This CDR3 region has 15 residues. Germline V gives CDR1 SGHTA, CDR2 FQGNSA. The CDR3 DNA is TGTGCCAGCAGCTTAGGCAGGACCGCTAACTATGGCTACACCTTC. Residues: CASSLGRTANYGYTF.

The V gene is TRBV2, the J gene TRBJ2-1; weak D call: TRBD1 (5 bases). Germline V lookup: CDR1 SNHLY, CDR2 FYNNEI. CDR3 length: 13 residues. V was cut by 6 bases and J by 7 bases, with 13 bases left in between. CDR3 DNA: TGTGCCAGCAGGCCTGACAGTGTGAATGAGCAGTTCTTC. Translating it yields CASRPDSVNEQFF.

This chain links TRBV5-6 with TRBJ2-3; D gene ambiguous. The V end was cut by 2 bases, the J end by 3 bases, with 7 bases between. The CDR3 contains 13 residues. Germline CDR1 and CDR2: SGHDT and YYEEEE. CDR3 sequence: CASSFTGTDTQYF. CDR3 nucleotide sequence: TGTGCCAGCAGCTTTACCGGGACAGATACGCAGTATTTT.

The genes are TRBV4-3 and TRBJ2-3; 10 bases fit TRBD2. After removal of 3 bases from V and 0 bases from J, the junction contained 3 bases not matched to a gene. This CDR3 is built from 16 residues. Germline loops: CDR1 LGHNA, CDR2 YSLEER. CDR3 nucleotides: TGCGCCAGCAGCCAGGAAGCGGGAGGGAGCACAGATACGCAGTATTTT. It encodes CASSQEAGGSTDTQYF.

This chain links TRBV4-3 with TRBJ2-7, with a tentative D call TRBD2 (5 bases). CDR3 size: 16 residues. Trimming removed 0 bases from V and 3 bases from J, with 15 bases in between. Germline V gene sequence: CDR1 LGHNA, CDR2 YSLEER. This CDR3 reads CASSQDFVEVGYEQYF. Here the CDR3 DNA reads TGCGCCAGCAGCCAAGATTTTGTGGAGGTAGGCTACGAGCAGTACTTC.

The V call is TRBV4-3, the J call TRBJ2-7, with 7 bases aligning to TRBD2. The CDR3 loop spans 16 amino acids. The germline V gene encodes CDR1 LGHNA and CDR2 YSLEER. Trimming took 6 bases from V and 0 from J; bases not matched to a gene: 11. CDR3 in amino acids: CASSLEAGDYSYEQYF. The CDR3 DNA reads TGCGCCAGCAGTCTCGAAGCCGGGGACTACTCCTACGAGCAGTACTTC.

The chain employs TRBV7-2 and TRBJ1-2; D might be TRBD1 (5 bases). CDR3 size: 17 residues. Germline CDR1 SGHTA, CDR2 FQGNSA. V was pared by 0 bases and J by 2 bases, with 16 bases between. Here the CDR3 DNA reads TGTGCCAGCAGCTTAGCGCAAGGAGGGGCCGGAAACTATGGCTACACCTTC. Amino acid sequence: CASSLAQGGAGNYGYTF.